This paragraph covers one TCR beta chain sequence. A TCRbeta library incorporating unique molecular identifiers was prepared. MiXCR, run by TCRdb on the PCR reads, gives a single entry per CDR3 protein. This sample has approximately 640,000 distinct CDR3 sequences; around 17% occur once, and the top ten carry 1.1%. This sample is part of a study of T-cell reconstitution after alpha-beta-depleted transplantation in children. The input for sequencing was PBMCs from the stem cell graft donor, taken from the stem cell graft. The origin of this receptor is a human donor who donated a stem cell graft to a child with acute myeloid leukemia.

The CDR3 here is CATSDFTGGLNTGELFF. The CDR3 nucleotides read TGTGCCACCAGTGATTTCACCGGGGGATTGAACACCGGGGAGCTGTTTTTT. This chain joins TRBV24-1 and TRBJ2-2, with a weak D call TRBD2 (6 bases). CDR1 is KGHDR and CDR2 is SFDVKD in the germline V gene. The CDR3 has 17 amino acids. Trimming took 1 base from V and 1 from J, leaving 12 bases between them.